This is a list of T cell receptor beta chains from one sample in a study of early T cells in non-severe SARS-CoV-2 infection. TCRdb ran MiXCR on the 5' RACE reads and lists one entry per CDR3 protein. The sample records 30,000 to 40,000 distinct CDR3 sequences, about 8% being singletons. Sequenced material: whole blood, taken at baseline. The receptor source for this set is an adult who was a healthcare worker with PCR-confirmed SARS-CoV-2 infection or an uninfected control (not recorded which). The CDR3 runs from the conserved cysteine through the conserved F or W. Fields, in order: clone size, J gene, V gene, D gene, CDR3 DNA, CDR3 protein. A D gene is named only where the DNA matches it firmly. Part of the rows lack a size; the others show once, few, many or a class for expanded clones.

few TRBJ2-2 TRBV7-6 . TGTGCCAGCAGCTTAATCGGGGAGCTGTTTTTT CASSLIGELFF
many TRBJ1-5 TRBV19 . TGTGCCAGTAGTATAACGGACAGCCAGCCCCAGCATTTT CASSITDSQPQHF
. TRBJ2-2 TRBV12-3/TRBV12-4 . TGTGCCAGCAGTTTAAACGACCCCGGGGACCTGTTTTTT CASSLNDPGDLFF
few TRBJ1-1 TRBV7-9 . TGTGCCAGCAGCTTAGGAGAGAACACTGAAGCTTTCTTT CASSLGENTEAFF
few TRBJ1-2 TRBV4-1 . TGCGCCAGCAGCCCTAGCGGTGACCCTAACTATGGCTACACCTTC CASSPSGDPNYGYTF
few TRBJ1-2 TRBV12-3/TRBV12-4 . TGTGCCAGCAGTTTAAGGGAGCTCGAGGGCTACACCTTC CASSLRELEGYTF
once TRBJ2-3 TRBV10-1 TRBD2 TGCGACAACGAATTAACCGGGACTACCAGTGATACGCAGTATTTT CDNELTGTTSDTQYF
many TRBJ2-5 TRBV11-2 TRBD1 TGTGCCAGCAGCCGAGGGGACAGGGGGACCCAAGAGACCCAGTACTTC CASSRGDRGTQETQYF
many TRBJ2-7 TRBV5-5 TRBD1 TGTGCCAGCAGCAAGGGACAGGGCCCGACCGAGCAGTACTTC CASSKGQGPTEQYF
many TRBJ2-4 TRBV6-6 . TGTGCCAGCAAGAGATCAAGCCAACTAGCCAAAAACATTCAGTACTTC CASKRSSQLAKNIQYF
few TRBJ1-6 TRBV11-2 . TGTGCCAGCAGCCACAGAGGAAATAATTCACCCCTCCACTTT CASSHRGNNSPLHF
many TRBJ2-3 TRBV20-1 TRBD2 TGCAGTTCGAAACGGGGGGGCCTTTCCGCAGATACGCAGTATTTT CSSKRGGLSADTQYF
many TRBJ1-1 TRBV29-1 . TGCAGCGTAGAAGGGGTCCTCAACACTGAAGCTTTCTTT CSVEGVLNTEAFF